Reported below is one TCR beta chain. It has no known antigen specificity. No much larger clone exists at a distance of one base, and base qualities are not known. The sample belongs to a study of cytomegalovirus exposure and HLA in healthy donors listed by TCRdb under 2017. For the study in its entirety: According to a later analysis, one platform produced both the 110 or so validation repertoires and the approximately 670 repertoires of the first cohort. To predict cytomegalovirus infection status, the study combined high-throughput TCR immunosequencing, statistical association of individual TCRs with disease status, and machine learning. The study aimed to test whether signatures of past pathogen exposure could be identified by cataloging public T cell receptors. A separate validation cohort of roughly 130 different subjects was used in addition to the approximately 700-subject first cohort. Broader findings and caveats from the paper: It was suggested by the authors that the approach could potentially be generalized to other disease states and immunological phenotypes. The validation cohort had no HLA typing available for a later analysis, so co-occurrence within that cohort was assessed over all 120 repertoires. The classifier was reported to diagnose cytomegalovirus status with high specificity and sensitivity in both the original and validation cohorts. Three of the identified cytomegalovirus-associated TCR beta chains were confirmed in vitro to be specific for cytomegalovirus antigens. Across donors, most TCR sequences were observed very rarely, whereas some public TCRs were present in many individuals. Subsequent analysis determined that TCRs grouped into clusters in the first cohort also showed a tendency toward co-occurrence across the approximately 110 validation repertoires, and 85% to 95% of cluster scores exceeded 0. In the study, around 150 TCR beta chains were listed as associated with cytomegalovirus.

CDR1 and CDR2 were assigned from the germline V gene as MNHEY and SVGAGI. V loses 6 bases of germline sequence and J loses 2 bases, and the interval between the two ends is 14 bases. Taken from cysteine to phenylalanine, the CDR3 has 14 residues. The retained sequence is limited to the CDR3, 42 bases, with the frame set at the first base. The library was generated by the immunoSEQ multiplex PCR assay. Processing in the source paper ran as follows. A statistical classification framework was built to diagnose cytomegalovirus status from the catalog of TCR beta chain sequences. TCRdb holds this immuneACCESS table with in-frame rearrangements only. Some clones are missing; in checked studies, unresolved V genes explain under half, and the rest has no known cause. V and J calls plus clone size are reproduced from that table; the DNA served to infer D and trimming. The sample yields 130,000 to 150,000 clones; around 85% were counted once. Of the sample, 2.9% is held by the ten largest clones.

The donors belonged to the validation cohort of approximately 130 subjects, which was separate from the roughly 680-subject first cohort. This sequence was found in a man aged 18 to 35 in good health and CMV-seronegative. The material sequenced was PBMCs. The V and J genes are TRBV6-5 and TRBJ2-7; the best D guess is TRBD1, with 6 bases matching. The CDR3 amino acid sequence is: CASRAAGATYEQYF. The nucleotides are TGTGCCAGCAGGGCGGCAGGGGCAACCTACGAGCAGTACTTC.